The text below deals with one TCR beta chain. This entry is derived from a study of CD8 T cells in Susac syndrome. This CDR3 region has 14 residues. Germline V lookup: CDR1 ENHRY, CDR2 SYGVKD. Trimming cost V 3 bases and J 0 bases, with 7 bases left between them. Random-hexamer reverse transcription was applied to about 0.45 to 1 ug RNA. TCRdb fed the immunoSEQ multiplex PCR reads into MiXCR, producing one record per CDR3 protein. Among 150,000 to 200,000 distinct CDR3 sequences, around 93% were seen once, and the ten largest hold 0.095% to 0.12%. The sequenced material came from CD4+ T cells from PBMCs. The rearrangement joins TRBV10-3 to TRBJ2-3; D is ambiguous. This TCR was sampled from a human donor in good health. CDR3 DNA sequence: TGTGCCATCAGTGATCCCGGGAGCACAGATACGCAGTATTTT. It codes for CAISDPGSTDTQYF.